This T cell receptor beta chain was identified during a study of blood T cell repertoires in COVID-19. For the study at large: COVID-19 samples, acute and convalescent, were from the United States, Italy and Spain.

This clone was observed once. The CDR3 sequence is 18 residues long. Germline V lookup: CDR1 MNHNS, CDR2 SASEGT. The ends lost 4 bases at V and 0 bases at J; junction bases unmatched: 13. Original methodology: Amplification with reference gene primers provided the estimates of nucleated cell counts. Sequencing used immunoSEQ multiplex PCR; TCRdb keeps in-frame clones, though not all of them. V and J calls and clone size are as listed in that table; D and trimming were resolved from the DNA. In the table there are about 150,000 clones, about 88% of which are singletons. The source material was peripheral blood. The chain uses TRBV6-1 and TRBJ2-3; 7 positions agree with TRBD2. The sequence came from a man over 45 who had recovered from COVID-19. The CDR3 nucleotides are TGTGCCAGCAGTGCGCTAGCGGCAGCCGAATCTAGCACAGATACGCAGTATTTT. Translated, it gives CASSALAAAESSTDTQYF.